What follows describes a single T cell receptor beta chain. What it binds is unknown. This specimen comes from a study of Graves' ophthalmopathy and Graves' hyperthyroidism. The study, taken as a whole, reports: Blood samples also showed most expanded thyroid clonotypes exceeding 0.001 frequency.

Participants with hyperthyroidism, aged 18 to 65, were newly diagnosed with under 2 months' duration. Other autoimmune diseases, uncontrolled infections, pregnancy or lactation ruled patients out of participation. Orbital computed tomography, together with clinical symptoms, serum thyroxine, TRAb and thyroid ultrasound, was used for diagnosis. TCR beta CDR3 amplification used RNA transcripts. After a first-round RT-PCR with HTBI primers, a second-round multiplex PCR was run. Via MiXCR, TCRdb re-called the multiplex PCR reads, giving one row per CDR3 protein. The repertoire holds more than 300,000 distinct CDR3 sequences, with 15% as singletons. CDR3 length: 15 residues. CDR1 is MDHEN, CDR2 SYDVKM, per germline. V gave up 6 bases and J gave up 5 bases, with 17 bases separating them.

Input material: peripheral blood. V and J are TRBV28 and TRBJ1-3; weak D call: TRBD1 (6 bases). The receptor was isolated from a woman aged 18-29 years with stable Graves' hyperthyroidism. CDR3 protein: CASSSAGARRNTIYF. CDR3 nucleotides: TGTGCCAGCAGCTCAGCGGGGGCCCGAAGAAACACCATATATTTT.